Only one count was recorded for the clone carrying this T cell receptor (beta chain). The data were obtained in a study of control samples from healthy donors and cancer patients. Some clones are missing from TCRdb's copy, which holds only in-frame ones; the method was immunoSEQ multiplex PCR. Here the sample spans under 150,000 clones, around 87% being singletons. The CDR3 covers 16 residues. Per the germline V gene, CDR1 is MDHEN and CDR2 is SYDVKM. The junction had 11 bases not matched to a gene; V was cut back by 6 bases and J by 4 bases. The sequence was obtained from a man between 60 and 75 years old in good health. The sequencing sample was made of blood. The V and J genes are TRBV28 and TRBJ1-4, with 7 nucleotides matching TRBD1. CDR3 residues: CASSSSGGVGNEKLFF. The CDR3, as DNA: TGTGCCAGCAGCTCCTCAGGGGGGGTCGGTAATGAAAAACTGTTTTTT.